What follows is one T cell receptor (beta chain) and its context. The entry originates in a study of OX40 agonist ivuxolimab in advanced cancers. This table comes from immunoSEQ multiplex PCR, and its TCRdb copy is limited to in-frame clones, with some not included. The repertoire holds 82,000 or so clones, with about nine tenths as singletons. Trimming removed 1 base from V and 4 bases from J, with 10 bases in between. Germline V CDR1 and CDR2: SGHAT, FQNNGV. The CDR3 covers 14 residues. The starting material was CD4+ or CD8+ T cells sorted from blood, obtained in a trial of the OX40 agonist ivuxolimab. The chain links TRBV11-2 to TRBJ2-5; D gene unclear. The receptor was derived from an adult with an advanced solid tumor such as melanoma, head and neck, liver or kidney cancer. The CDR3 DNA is TGTGCCAGCAGCTTAGTTCTCAGGAGAGAGACCCAGTACTTC. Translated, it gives CASSLVLRRETQYF.